Given below is one TCR beta chain in context. It was the library that attached unique molecular identifiers to individual cDNA molecules. TCRdb analysed the RACE reads with MiXCR anew, one entry per CDR3 protein. This table has roughly 100,000 distinct CDR3 sequences, around 34% appearing once. V was clipped by 5 bases and J by 1 base; unmatched bases: 10. CDR1 is SGHVS and CDR2 is FQNEAQ in the germline V gene. The CDR3 is 17 residues long. The record originates from a study of human T cells and chemical hapten exposure. Time point meaning: patch test 3, about 24 weeks after DPC sensitization. The treatment was: therapeutic diphenylcyclopropenone sensitization with weekly scalp DPC.

The chain employs TRBV7-8 and TRBJ2-1; 8 bases are a match to TRBD2. The source material was whole blood, sampled in connection with sensitization to the hapten diphenylcyclopropenone (DPC). The clonotype was recovered from a middle-aged man with alopecia areata. Some clones in this sample may be carry-over from other donors' samples. The CDR3, as DNA: TGTGCCAGCAGCAAACTGGAGCGGGAGCGGTCCTACAATGAGCAGTTCTTC. Its translation: CASSKLERERSYNEQFF. Full variable domain (missing parts from reference TRBV7-8 and TRBJ2-1): GAGVSQSPRYKVAKRGQDVALRCDPISGHVSLFWYQQALGQGPEFLTYFQNEAQLDKSGLPSDRFFAERPEGSVSTLKIQRTQQEDSAVYLCASSKLERERSYNEQFFGPGTRLTVL.